A selection of T cell receptor beta chains follows, all from one sample in a study of blood T cell repertoires in COVID-19. Using immunoSEQ multiplex PCR, the repertoire was profiled, and TCRdb retains in-frame clones only, with some absent. The sample includes 110,000 to 150,000 clones, around 83% of them seen just once. Input material: peripheral blood. These receptors were taken from a human donor in a cohort sampled during active COVID-19. Both conserved end residues are part of each CDR3. D genes are given only for firm matches. A clone size is listed for some rows: how often the clone was seen (once, few, many), or a class if it is expanded.

clone size	J gene	V gene	D gene	CDR3 protein	CDR3 DNA
NA	TRBJ1-1	TRBV6-6	TRBD1	CASINRGTEAFF	TGTGCCAGCATCAACAGGGGCACTGAAGCTTTCTTT
NA	TRBJ2-3	TRBV23-1	TRBD2	CASSQGSGRTQTDDTQYF	TGCGCCAGCAGTCAAGGGAGCGGGAGGACTCAGACGGACGATACGCAGTATTTT
few	TRBJ1-1	TRBV5-1	NA	CASSSRGTYFENTEAFF	TGCGCCAGCAGCTCTCGGGGAACCTACTTTGAGAACACTGAAGCTTTCTTT
NA	TRBJ2-1	TRBV19	TRBD1	CASSMTGSYNEQFF	TGTGCCAGTAGTATGACAGGGAGCTACAATGAGCAGTTCTTC
few	TRBJ2-7	TRBV6-1	NA	CASSEASWSSYEQYF	TGTGCCAGCAGTGAAGCTAGCTGGAGCTCCTACGAGCAGTACTTC
NA	TRBJ2-7	TRBV6-5	TRBD1	CASTKYGTGTYEQYF	TGTGCCTCCACAAAATATGGGACAGGAACCTACGAGCAGTACTTC
few	TRBJ1-6	TRBV7-2	NA	CASSQQGRNSPLHF	TGTGCCAGCAGCCAACAGGGTAGGAATTCACCCCTCCACTTT
once	TRBJ2-3	TRBV5-5	NA	CASSPNSPRTDTQYF	TGTGCCAGCAGCCCCAACTCCCCCAGGACAGATACGCAGTATTTT
NA	TRBJ1-4	TRBV5-1	TRBD1	CASSPQGAIDEKLFF	TGCGCCAGCAGCCCTCAGGGGGCAATAGATGAAAAACTGTTTTTT
NA	TRBJ2-7	TRBV5-1	NA	CASSRDRAYEQYF	TGCGCCAGCAGCCGTGACAGAGCCTACGAGCAGTACTTC
NA	TRBJ2-7	TRBV11-2	NA	CASSSQTGFEQYF	TGTGCCAGCAGCTCCCAAACAGGGTTCGAGCAGTACTTC
once	TRBJ2-2	TRBV6-5	TRBD1	CAGTLGQGAIGELFF	TGTGCCGGAACACTCGGACAGGGGGCAATCGGGGAGCTGTTTTTT
NA	TRBJ1-3	TRBV7-2	NA	CASSLTGTGNTIYF	TGTGCCAGCAGCTTAACAGGGACTGGAAACACCATATATTTT
NA	TRBJ1-2	TRBV6-5	NA	CASLGDRNIYGYTF	TGTGCTAGCTTGGGAGATAGGAACATCTATGGCTACACCTTC
few	TRBJ1-2	TRBV5-1	NA	CASSLANGQISGYTF	TGCGCCAGCAGCTTGGCCAACGGACAGATAAGTGGCTACACCTTC
NA	TRBJ2-3	TRBV10-3	NA	CAISEIGGGTDTQYF	TGTGCCATCAGTGAGATCGGAGGGGGCACAGATACGCAGTATTTT
NA	TRBJ1-1	TRBV18	TRBD1	CASSPVTGDTEAFF	TGTGCCAGCTCACCGGTGACAGGGGACACTGAAGCTTTCTTT
NA	TRBJ1-5	TRBV29-1	TRBD1	CSVELTGESNQPQHF	TGCAGCGTTGAATTGACAGGGGAGTCAAATCAGCCCCAGCATTTT
few	TRBJ1-1	TRBV3-1/TRBV3-2	NA	CASSLGGGRGNTEAFF	TGTGCCAGCAGCCTCGGCGGGGGCAGGGGTAACACTGAAGCTTTCTTT
NA	TRBJ1-5	TRBV19	NA	CASSPVRGPPGPQHF	TGTGCCAGTAGTCCGGTGAGAGGGCCTCCGGGGCCCCAGCATTTT
NA	TRBJ2-2	TRBV18	NA	CASSPRTTNTGELFF	TGTGCCAGCTCACCAAGGACTACAAACACCGGGGAGCTGTTTTTT
NA	TRBJ2-6	TRBV25-1	TRBD2	CASSDPSSGESGANVLTF	TGTGCCAGCAGTGACCCCTCCAGCGGGGAGTCTGGGGCCAACGTCCTGACTTTC
NA	TRBJ2-1	TRBV30	TRBD2	CAWRRLAGLWGSYNEQFF	TGTGCCTGGAGGAGACTAGCAGGTCTTTGGGGCTCCTACAATGAGCAGTTCTTC
NA	TRBJ2-5	TRBV7-9	NA	CASSPRDGGGKTQYF	TGTGCCAGCAGCCCCCGGGACGGAGGAGGGAAGACCCAGTACTTC
NA	TRBJ1-3	TRBV21-1	NA	CASNTQGGTGSSGNTIYF	TGTGCCAGCAATACGCAGGGTGGGACAGGCTCCTCTGGAAACACCATATATTTT
NA	TRBJ1-4	TRBV19	TRBD1	CASSHGGQGPNEKLFF	TGTGCCTCCTCCCATGGGGGACAGGGACCAAATGAAAAACTGTTTTTT
NA	TRBJ1-1	TRBV6-2/TRBV6-3	NA	CASSRHGMNTEAFF	TGTGCCAGCAGCCGACACGGGATGAACACTGAAGCTTTCTTT
NA	TRBJ2-7	TRBV15	TRBD2	CATSRDPGGTYEQYF	TGTGCCACCAGCAGAGATCCGGGAGGCACCTACGAGCAGTACTTC
NA	TRBJ2-5	TRBV7-3	NA	CASSLDGRGETQYF	TGTGCCAGCAGCTTAGACGGAAGAGGGGAGACCCAGTACTTC
NA	TRBJ2-3	TRBV5-1	NA	CASSLASVSTDTQYF	TGCGCCAGCAGCTTGGCTAGCGTGAGCACAGATACGCAGTATTTT
NA	TRBJ2-7	TRBV5-1	NA	CASSPYAEDEQYF	TGCGCCAGCAGCCCCTACGCGGAGGACGAGCAGTACTTC
NA	TRBJ1-2	TRBV12-3/TRBV12-4	TRBD1	CASSPGGSGYTF	TGTGCCAGCAGTCCAGGGGGATCTGGCTACACCTTC
NA	TRBJ2-1	TRBV3-1/TRBV3-2	TRBD2	CASSPTLLANSYNEQFF	TGTGCCAGCAGCCCTACACTACTAGCGAACTCCTACAATGAGCAGTTCTTC
NA	TRBJ1-1	TRBV28	TRBD1	CASSTGTGRLRTEAFF	TGTGCCAGCAGTACCGGGACAGGGCGTCTGAGGACTGAAGCTTTCTTT
NA	TRBJ1-6	TRBV7-2	NA	CASSFESSYNSPLHF	TGTGCCAGCAGCTTTGAGAGCTCCTATAATTCACCCCTCCACTTT
NA	TRBJ2-5	TRBV18	NA	CASSPPNQGRGQETQYF	TGTGCCAGCTCACCACCGAATCAGGGGCGAGGGCAAGAGACCCAGTACTTC
NA	TRBJ2-1	TRBV25-1	NA	CASSGGTYNEQFF	TGTGCCAGCAGTGGGGGGACTTACAATGAGCAGTTCTTC
NA	TRBJ1-4	TRBV7-9	NA	CASNKGGYNEKLFF	TGTGCCAGCAACAAGGGGGGTTATAATGAAAAACTGTTTTTT
NA	TRBJ2-1	TRBV5-5	TRBD2	CASSLSVLAGFSYNEQFF	TGTGCCAGCAGCTTGTCTGTACTAGCGGGATTCTCCTACAATGAGCAGTTCTTC
NA	TRBJ2-2	TRBV6-4	NA	CASSQTRTGELFF	TGTGCCAGCAGCCAAACAAGAACCGGGGAGCTGTTTTTT